The present TCR beta chain was sequenced within a study of blood T cell repertoires in COVID-19. Study overall: Collection of acute and convalescent COVID-19 samples took place in the United States, Italy and Spain. Sources were T cells, B-cell-depleted T cells, or PBMCs; the material itself was cDNA or gDNA.

The Seattle patients joined while their infection was active and were tracked longitudinally afterward. In the original processing: Quantification of nucleated cells was approximated via reference gene primer amplification. The method was immunoSEQ multiplex PCR; TCRdb's version includes in-frame clones alone and lacks a portion of them. Clone size and V and J calls were adopted from that table, with D and trimming inferred from the DNA. The top ten clones hold 1.8% of a sample with some 330,000 clones, about nine tenths of them seen once. The V gene end was trimmed by 11 bases and the J gene end by 4 bases; junction bases not matched to a gene: 10. Germline V gene sequence: CDR1 SNHLY, CDR2 FYNNEI. This CDR3 has 13 residues.

This receptor was identified in a woman aged 25 to 39 with COVID-19, enrolled during active disease. Specimen: peripheral blood. The chain uses TRBV2 and TRBJ1-1; 7 bases agree with TRBD1. The CDR3: CAGEGARGTEAFF. The CDR3, as DNA: TGTGCCGGAGAGGGGGCGCGGGGCACTGAAGCTTTCTTT. Complete variable domain (other parts from reference TRBV2 and TRBJ1-1): EPEVTQTPSHQVTQMGQEVILRCVPISNHLYFYWYRQILGQKVEFLVSFYNNEISEKSEIFDDQFSVERPDGSNFTLKIRSTKLEDSAMYFCAGEGARGTEAFFGQGTRLTVV.